This T cell receptor (beta chain) was retrieved from a study of blood T cell repertoires in COVID-19. Membership in each cohort depended on participant-reported clinical history. Two negative PCRs, clearance, or symptom resolution characterized the recovered Cohort 3 donors. Original processing methods: Reference gene primers were amplified, and this amplification served to estimate nucleated cell counts. Produced via immunoSEQ multiplex PCR; TCRdb's table is partial and in-frame only. V, J and clone size are taken as reported in that table, and D and trimming were inferred from the DNA itself. Of 300,000 to 350,000 clones in the sample, approximately 85% were seen once. The specimen sequenced was PBMCs or T cells enriched from blood (not recorded which). This receptor was taken from a man aged 30-40 years who had recovered from COVID-19.

CDR3 residues: CASSIRTLQVAQHF. The CDR3 DNA reads as TGTGCCAGTAGTATAAGGACCCTACAGGTAGCCCAGCATTTT. The chain uses TRBV19 and TRBJ1-5; a weak D match, TRBD1 (5 bases). This CDR3 is built from 14 residues. Trimming took 2 bases from V and 11 from J, leaving 16 bases between them. Germline V lookup: CDR1 LNHDA, CDR2 SQIVND (reference sequence).